This T cell receptor beta chain was captured by sequencing in a study of chemoradiotherapy in HPV16-positive cancers. The method was immunoSEQ multiplex PCR; TCRdb's version includes in-frame clones alone and lacks a portion of them. Of about 21,000 clones listed, around 87% were seen once; the top ten hold about 2.3%. This TCR derives from a human donor with HPV-associated anogenital cancer. The material was blood, obtained from a patient who underwent chemoradiotherapy.

CDR3 region: CASSQQDTLPYGYTF. CDR3 DNA sequence: TGTGCCAGCTCACAACAGGACACCCTGCCCTATGGCTACACCTTC. The gene calls are TRBV18 and TRBJ1-2; TRBD1 is a possible D gene (5 bases). The ends were cut back, 4 bases at V and 4 bases at J, with 16 bases in the middle. CDR3 length equals 15 residues. From germline, CDR1 is KGHSH and CDR2 LQKENI.